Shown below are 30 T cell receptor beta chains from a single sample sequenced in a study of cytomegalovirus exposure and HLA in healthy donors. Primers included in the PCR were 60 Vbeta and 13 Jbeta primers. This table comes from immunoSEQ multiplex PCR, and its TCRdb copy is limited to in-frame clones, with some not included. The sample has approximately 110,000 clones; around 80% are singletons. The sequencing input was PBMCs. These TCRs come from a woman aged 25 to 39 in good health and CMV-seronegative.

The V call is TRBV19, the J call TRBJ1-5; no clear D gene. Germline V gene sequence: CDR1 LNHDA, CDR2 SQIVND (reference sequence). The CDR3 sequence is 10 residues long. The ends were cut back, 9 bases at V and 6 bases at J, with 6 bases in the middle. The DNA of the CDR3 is TGTGCCAGGGCAGGTCAGCCCCAGCATTTT. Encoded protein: CARAGQPQHF. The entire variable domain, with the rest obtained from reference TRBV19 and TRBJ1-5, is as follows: DGGITQSPKYLFRKEGQNVTLSCEQNLNHDAMYWYRQDPGQGLRLIYYSQIVNDFQKGDIAEGYSVSREKKESFPLTVTSAQKNPTAFYLCARAGQPQHFGDGTRLSIL.

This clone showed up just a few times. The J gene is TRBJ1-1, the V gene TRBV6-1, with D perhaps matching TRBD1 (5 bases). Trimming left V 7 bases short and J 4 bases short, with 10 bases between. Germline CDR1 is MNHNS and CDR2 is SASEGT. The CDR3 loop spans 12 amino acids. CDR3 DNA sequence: TGTGCCAGCACCCTGGGGGGCACTGAAGCTTTCTTT. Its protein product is CASTLGGTEAFF.

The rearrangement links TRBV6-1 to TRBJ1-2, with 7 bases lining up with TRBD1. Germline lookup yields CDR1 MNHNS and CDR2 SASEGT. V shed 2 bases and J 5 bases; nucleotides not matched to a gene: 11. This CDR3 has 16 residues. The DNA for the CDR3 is TGTGCCAGCAGTGAATTTGAGGGGGCTAGAGCATATGGCTACACCTTC. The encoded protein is CASSEFEGARAYGYTF.

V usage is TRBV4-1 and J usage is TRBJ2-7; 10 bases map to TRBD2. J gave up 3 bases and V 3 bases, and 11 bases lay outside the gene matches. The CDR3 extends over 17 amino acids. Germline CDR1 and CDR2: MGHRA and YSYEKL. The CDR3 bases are TGCGCCAGCAGCCAGGGAGTACTAGCGGGGCTCAACTACGAGCAGTACTTC. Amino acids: CASSQGVLAGLNYEQYF.

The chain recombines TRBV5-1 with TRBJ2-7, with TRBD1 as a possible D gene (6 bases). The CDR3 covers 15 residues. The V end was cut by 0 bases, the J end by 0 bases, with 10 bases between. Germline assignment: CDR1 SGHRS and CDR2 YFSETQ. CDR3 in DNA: TGCGCCAGCAGCTTGGTGCCAGGGGTCTCCTACGAGCAGTACTTC. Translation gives CASSLVPGVSYEQYF.

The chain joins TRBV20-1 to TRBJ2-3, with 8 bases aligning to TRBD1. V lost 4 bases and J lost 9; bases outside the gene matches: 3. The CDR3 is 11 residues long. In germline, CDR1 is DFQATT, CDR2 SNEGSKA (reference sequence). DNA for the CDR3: TGCAGTGCTATCCAGGGGGCCACGCAGTATTTT. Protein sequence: CSAIQGATQYF.

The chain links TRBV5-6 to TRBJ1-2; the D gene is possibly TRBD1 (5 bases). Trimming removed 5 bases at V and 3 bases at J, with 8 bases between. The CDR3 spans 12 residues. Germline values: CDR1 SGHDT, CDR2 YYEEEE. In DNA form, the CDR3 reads TGTGCCAGCAGTCGGGACTACTATGGCTACACCTTC. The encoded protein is CASSRDYYGYTF. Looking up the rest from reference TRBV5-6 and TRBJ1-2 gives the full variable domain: DAGVTQSPTHLIKTRGQQVTLRCSPKSGHDTVSWYQQALGQGPQFIFQYYEEEERQRGNFPDRFSGHQFPNYSSELNVNALLLGDSALYLCASSRDYYGYTFGSGTRLTVV.

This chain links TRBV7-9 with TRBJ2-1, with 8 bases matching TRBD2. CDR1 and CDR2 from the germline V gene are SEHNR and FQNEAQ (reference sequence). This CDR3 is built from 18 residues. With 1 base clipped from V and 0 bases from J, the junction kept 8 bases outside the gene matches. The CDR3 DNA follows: TGTGCCAGCAGCTTAGTAGCGGTAGCGGGGAGCTCCTACAATGAGCAGTTCTTC. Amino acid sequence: CASSLVAVAGSSYNEQFF.

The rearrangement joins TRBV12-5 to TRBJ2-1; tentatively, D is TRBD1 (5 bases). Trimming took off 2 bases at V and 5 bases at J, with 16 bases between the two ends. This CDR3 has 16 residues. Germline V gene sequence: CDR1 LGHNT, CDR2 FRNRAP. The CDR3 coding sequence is TGTGCTAGTGGTTTGTTCCAGGGTGTCGGAGACAATGAGCAGTTCTTC. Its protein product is CASGLFQGVGDNEQFF.

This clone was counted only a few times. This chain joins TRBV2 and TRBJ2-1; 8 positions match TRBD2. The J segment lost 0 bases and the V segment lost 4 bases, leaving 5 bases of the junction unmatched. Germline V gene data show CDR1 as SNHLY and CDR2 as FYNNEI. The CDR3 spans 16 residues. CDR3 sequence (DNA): TGTGCCAGCAGTGTAAACGGGGGGGGCTCCTACAATGAGCAGTTCTTC. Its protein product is CASSVNGGGSYNEQFF.

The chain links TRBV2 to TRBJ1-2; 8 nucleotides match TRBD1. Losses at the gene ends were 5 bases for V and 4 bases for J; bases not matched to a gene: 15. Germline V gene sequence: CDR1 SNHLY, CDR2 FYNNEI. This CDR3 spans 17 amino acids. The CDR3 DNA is TGTGCCAGCAGTCCCGGGACAGGAGACACACATTTCTATGGCTACACCTTC. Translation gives CASSPGTGDTHFYGYTF.

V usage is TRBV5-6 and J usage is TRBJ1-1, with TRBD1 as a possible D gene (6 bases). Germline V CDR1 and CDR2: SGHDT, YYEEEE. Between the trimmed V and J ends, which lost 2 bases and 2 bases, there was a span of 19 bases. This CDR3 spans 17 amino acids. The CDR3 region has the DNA TGTGCCAGCAGCTTCCTGGGGGACACCCACAAAAACACTGAAGCTTTCTTT. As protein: CASSFLGDTHKNTEAFF. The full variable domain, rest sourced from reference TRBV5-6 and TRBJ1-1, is DAGVTQSPTHLIKTRGQQVTLRCSPKSGHDTVSWYQQALGQGPQFIFQYYEEEERQRGNFPDRFSGHQFPNYSSELNVNALLLGDSALYLCASSFLGDTHKNTEAFFGQGTRLTVV.

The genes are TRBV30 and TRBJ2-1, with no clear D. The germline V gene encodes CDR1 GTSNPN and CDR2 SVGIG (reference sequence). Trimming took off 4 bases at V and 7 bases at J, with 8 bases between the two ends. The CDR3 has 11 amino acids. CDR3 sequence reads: CAWNSLNEQFF. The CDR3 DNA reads TGTGCCTGGAATTCGCTAAATGAGCAGTTCTTC.

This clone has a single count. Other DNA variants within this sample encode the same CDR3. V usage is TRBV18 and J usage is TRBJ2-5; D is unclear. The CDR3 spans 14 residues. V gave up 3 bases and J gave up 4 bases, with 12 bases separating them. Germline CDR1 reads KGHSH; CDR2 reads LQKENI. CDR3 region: CASSPPGVRETQYF. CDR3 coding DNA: TGTGCCAGCTCACCTCCCGGTGTAAGAGAGACCCAGTACTTC.

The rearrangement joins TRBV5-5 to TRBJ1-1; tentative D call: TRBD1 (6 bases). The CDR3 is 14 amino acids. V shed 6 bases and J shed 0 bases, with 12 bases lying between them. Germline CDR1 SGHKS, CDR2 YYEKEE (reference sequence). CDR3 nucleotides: TGTGCCAGCACCGACCGGACAGTGAACACTGAAGCTTTCTTT. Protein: CASTDRTVNTEAFF. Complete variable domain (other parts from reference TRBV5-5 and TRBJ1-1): DAGVTQSPTHLIKTRGQQVTLRCSPISGHKSVSWYQQVLGQGPQFIFQYYEKEERGRGNFPDRFSARQFPNYSSELNVNALLLGDSALYLCASTDRTVNTEAFFGQGTRLTVV.

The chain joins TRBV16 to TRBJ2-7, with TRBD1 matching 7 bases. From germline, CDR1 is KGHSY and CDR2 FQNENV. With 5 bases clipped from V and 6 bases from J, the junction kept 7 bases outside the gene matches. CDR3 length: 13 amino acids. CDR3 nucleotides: TGTGCCAGCAGCTCTAGGACAGGCCTCGAGCAGTACTTC. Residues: CASSSRTGLEQYF.

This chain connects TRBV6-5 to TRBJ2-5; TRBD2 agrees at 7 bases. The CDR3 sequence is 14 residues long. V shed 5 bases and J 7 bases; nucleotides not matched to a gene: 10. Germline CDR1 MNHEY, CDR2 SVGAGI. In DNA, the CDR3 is TGTGCCAGCAGTCCTCGACTAGCCGGCGGGACCCAGTACTTC. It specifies CASSPRLAGGTQYF.

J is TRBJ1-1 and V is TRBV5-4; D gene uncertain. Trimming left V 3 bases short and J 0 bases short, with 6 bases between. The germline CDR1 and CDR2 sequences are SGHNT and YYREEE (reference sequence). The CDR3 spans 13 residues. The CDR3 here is CASSSPMNTEAFF. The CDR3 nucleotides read TGTGCCAGCAGCTCCCCCATGAACACTGAAGCTTTCTTT.

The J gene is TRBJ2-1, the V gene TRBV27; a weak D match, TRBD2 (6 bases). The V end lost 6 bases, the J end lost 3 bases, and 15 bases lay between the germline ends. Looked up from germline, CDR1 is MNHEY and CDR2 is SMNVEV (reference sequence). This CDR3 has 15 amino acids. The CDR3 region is CASSPRGTIYNEQFF. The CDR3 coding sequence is TGTGCCAGCAGCCCCCGGGGGACCATCTACAATGAGCAGTTCTTC.

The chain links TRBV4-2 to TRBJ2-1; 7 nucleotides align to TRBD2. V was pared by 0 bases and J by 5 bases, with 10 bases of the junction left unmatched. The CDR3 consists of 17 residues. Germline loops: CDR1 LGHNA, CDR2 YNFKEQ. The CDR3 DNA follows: TGTGCCAGCAGCCAAGATCTTCGCACTAGCGCAGACAATGAGCAGTTCTTC. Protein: CASSQDLRTSADNEQFF.

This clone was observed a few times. CDR3 residues: CASSIAGGSYKSEKLFF. CDR3 sequence (DNA): TGTGCCAGTAGTATCGCGGGCGGAAGCTATAAGTCGGAAAAACTGTTTTTT. The chain has TRBV19 and TRBJ1-4, with D unclear. The V gene's germline CDR1 is LNHDA and CDR2 SQIVND (reference sequence). V lost 3 bases to trimming and J lost 8 bases, with 22 bases between them. This CDR3 has 17 amino acids.

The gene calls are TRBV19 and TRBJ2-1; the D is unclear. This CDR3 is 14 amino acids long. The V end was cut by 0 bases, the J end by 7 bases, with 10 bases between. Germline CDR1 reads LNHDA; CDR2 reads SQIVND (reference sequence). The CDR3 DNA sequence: TGTGCCAGTAGTATAGATCGAGGTCAGAATGAGCAGTTCTTC. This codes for CASSIDRGQNEQFF.

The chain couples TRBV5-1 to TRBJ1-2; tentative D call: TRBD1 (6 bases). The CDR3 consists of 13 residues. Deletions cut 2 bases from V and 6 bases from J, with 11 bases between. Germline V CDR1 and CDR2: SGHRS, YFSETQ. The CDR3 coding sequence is TGCGCCAGCAGCTTCTCAGGGGACAATGGCTACACCTTC. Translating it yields CASSFSGDNGYTF.

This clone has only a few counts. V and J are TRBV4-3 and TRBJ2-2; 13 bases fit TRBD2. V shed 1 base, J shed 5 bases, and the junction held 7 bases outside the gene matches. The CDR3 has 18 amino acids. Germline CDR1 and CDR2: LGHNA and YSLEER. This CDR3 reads CASSQGHTSGRVTGELFF. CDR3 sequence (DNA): TGCGCCAGCAGCCAAGGGCATACTAGCGGGAGGGTAACCGGGGAGCTGTTTTTT.

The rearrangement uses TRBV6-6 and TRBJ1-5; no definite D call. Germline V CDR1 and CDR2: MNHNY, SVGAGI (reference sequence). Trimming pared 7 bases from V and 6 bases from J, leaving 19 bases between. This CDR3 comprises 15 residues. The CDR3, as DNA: TGTGCCAGCACCCCGAGGCCGTTTTCGGGTCAGCCCCAGCATTTT. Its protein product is CASTPRPFSGQPQHF.

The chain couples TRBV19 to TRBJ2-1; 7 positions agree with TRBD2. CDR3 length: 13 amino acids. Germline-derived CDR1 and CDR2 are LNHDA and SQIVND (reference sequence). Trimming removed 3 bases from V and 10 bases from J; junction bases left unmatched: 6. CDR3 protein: CASSMVFGREQFF. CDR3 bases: TGTGCCAGTAGTATGGTTTTCGGGAGGGAGCAGTTCTTC.

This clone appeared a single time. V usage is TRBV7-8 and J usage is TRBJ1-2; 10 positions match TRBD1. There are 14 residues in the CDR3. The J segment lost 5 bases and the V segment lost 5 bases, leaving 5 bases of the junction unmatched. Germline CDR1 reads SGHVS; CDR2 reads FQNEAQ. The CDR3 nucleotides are TGTGCCAGCAGCCGAAGGACAGGGGGTTATGGCTACACCTTC. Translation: CASSRRTGGYGYTF.

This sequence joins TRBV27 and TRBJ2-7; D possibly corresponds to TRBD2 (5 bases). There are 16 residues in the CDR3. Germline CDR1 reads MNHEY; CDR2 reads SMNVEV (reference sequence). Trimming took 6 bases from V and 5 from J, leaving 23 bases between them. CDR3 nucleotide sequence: TGTGCCAGCAGATCCCAAGCGCGGGTAGGGATCCACGAGCAGTACTTC. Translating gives CASRSQARVGIHEQYF.

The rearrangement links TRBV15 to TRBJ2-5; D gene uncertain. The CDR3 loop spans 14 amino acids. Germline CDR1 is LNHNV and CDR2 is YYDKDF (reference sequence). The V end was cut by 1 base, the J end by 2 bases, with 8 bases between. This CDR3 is CATSRGRGQETQYF. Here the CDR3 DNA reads TGTGCCACCAGCAGAGGCCGAGGACAAGAGACCCAGTACTTC.

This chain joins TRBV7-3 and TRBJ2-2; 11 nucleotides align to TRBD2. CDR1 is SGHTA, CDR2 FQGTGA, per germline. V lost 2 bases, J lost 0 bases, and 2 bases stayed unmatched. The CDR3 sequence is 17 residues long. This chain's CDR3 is CASSLPSGRPNTGELFF. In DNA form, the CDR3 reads TGTGCCAGCAGCTTACCTAGCGGGAGGCCGAACACCGGGGAGCTGTTTTTT.